The T cell receptor (beta chain) described here comes from a study of T cells in tuberculosis. On the study more broadly: This South African cohort compared adolescents with or without latent tuberculosis against adults with active tuberculosis.

Clones were read by immunoSEQ multiplex PCR, and TCRdb kept only the in-frame ones, dropping some. The sample includes tens of thousands of clones, almost 97% of them seen just once. A note on this clone: Its antigen remains unidentified.

CDR1 and CDR2 (germline): KGHSH, LQKENI. V trimming: 2 bases; J trimming: 2 bases; junction bases outside the gene matches: 9. The CDR3 has 16 residues. Study outcomes and limitations: The TCR-beta difference was not significant; alpha differences partly reflected length.

Unsorted cryopreserved PBMC were sequenced, averaging about 93,000 T cells per clinical donor. The TCR was taken from a donor aged 10 to 29 with latent tuberculosis or without tuberculosis infection. This chain joins TRBV18 and TRBJ2-7; 7 nucleotides agree with TRBD2. Material: PBMCs. The CDR3 here is CASSPGGGMEPYEQYF. The CDR3 DNA sequence: TGTGCCAGCTCACCAGGCGGGGGTATGGAGCCCTACGAGCAGTACTTC.